The 23 T cell receptor beta chains below all came from one sample that was sequenced in a study of T cells in Graves' hyperthyroidism and ophthalmopathy. RNA transcripts gave rise to amplified TCR beta CDR3 regions. Using the HTBI primer set, a first-round RT-PCR was run on the TCR CDR3. Using its own MiXCR run on the multiplex PCR reads, TCRdb lists one record per CDR3 protein. Here the sample spans about 400,000 distinct CDR3 sequences, about 14% being singletons. The sample was blood. The receptors originated from a woman aged 25 to 39 with Graves' ophthalmopathy.

This clonotype has just a few counts. Being one base from a much bigger clone, this may be a read error. No conserved phenylalanine or tryptophan is present at the end of the CDR3, so a read error is the likely explanation. The V gene is TRBV6-2 or TRBV6-3, the J gene TRBJ1-1; D is uncertain. Trimming cost V 10 bases and J 4 bases, with 25 bases left between them. Germline CDR1 reads MNHEY; CDR2 reads SVGEGT. CDR3 length: 16 residues. The chain's CDR3 is CATSKKEARRGTEAFS. The CDR3 region has the DNA TGTGCCACCTCGAAAAAGGAGGCGCGGCGAGGCACTGAAGCTTTCTCT.

The J gene is TRBJ2-5, the V gene TRBV2; 10 positions match TRBD1. Germline V lookup: CDR1 SNHLY, CDR2 FYNNEI. The trim removed 6 bases at V and 9 bases at J, leaving 10 bases unmatched. The CDR3 is 14 amino acids. CDR3 sequence reads: CASRDRGFIEAQYF. CDR3 sequence (DNA): TGTGCCAGCAGGGACAGGGGGTTCATTGAGGCCCAGTACTTC.

This clonotype came up many times. The chain links TRBV20-1 to TRBJ2-5, with D tentatively TRBD2 (7 bases). From germline, CDR1 is DFQATT and CDR2 SNEGSKA (reference sequence). This CDR3 contains 12 residues. Trimming took off 3 bases at V and 7 bases at J, with 12 bases between the two ends. The DNA of the CDR3 is TGCAGTGCTAGCTGGGGAGGGGGGACCCAGTACTTC. Translated, it gives CSASWGGGTQYF.

The gene calls are TRBV7-2 and TRBJ1-2; the D is unclear. With 4 bases removed from V and 5 bases from J, the gap between germline ends came to 17 bases. Germline CDR1 reads SGHTA; CDR2 reads FQGNSA. The CDR3 is made up of 15 amino acids. CDR3 DNA sequence: TGTGCCAGCAGCTCTAGCCCTAGGGCGTCGTATGGCTACACCTTC. It encodes CASSSSPRASYGYTF.

In its sample, this clonotype was seen many times. The rearrangement links TRBV7-9 to TRBJ2-5, with 11 nucleotides matching TRBD2. This CDR3 comprises 16 residues. V lost 3 bases and J lost 0; bases outside the gene matches: 3. CDR1 and CDR2 from the germline V gene are SEHNR and FQNEAQ (reference sequence). The CDR3 coding sequence is TGTGCCAGCAGCTTTACTAGCGGGGGATACCAAGAGACCCAGTACTTC. Translation: CASSFTSGGYQETQYF.

This clonotype was detected many times. The chain combines TRBV11-3 with TRBJ2-7; 7 bases fit TRBD2. The germline V gene has CDR1 SGHNT and CDR2 YENEEA. Unmatched junction bases numbered 4, after V lost 5 bases and J lost 0 bases. The CDR3 consists of 14 residues. Here the CDR3 DNA reads TGTGCCAGCAGCGACCGCGGGGGCTCCTACGAGCAGTACTTC. This encodes CASSDRGGSYEQYF.

The sample holds many counts of this clonotype. The rearrangement joins TRBV18 to TRBJ2-3; TRBD2 might be the D (6 bases). Per the germline V gene, CDR1 is KGHSH and CDR2 is LQKENI. V gave up 0 bases and J gave up 6 bases, with 7 bases separating them. The CDR3 extends over 13 amino acids. The DNA for the CDR3 is TGTGCCAGCTCACCACCGGAGGGGGATACGCAGTATTTT. It translates to CASSPPEGDTQYF.

This clonotype was recorded many times. The gene calls are TRBV7-2 and TRBJ2-7; D is perhaps TRBD1 (6 bases). The germline V and J ends were trimmed by 10 bases and 3 bases, with 13 bases remaining between them. CDR3 length equals 12 residues. Germline assignment: CDR1 SGHTA and CDR2 FQGNSA. CDR3 DNA sequence: TGTGCCACCCAAAAAGGGGGCTACGAGCAGTACTTC. Its translation: CATQKGGYEQYF.

This clonotype was found many times. This rearrangement joins TRBV12-3 or TRBV12-4 to TRBJ2-1; 9 bases fit TRBD2. Trimming at V came to 10 bases and at J to 8 bases, leaving 21 bases not matched to a gene. The CDR3 totals 17 residues. CDR3 sequence: CAIQRRGGLLVLHEQFF. CDR3 sequence (DNA): TGTGCCATCCAAAGGCGGGGGGGCCTGTTAGTCCTTCATGAGCAGTTCTTC.

This clonotype occurred many times. This chain links TRBV29-1 with TRBJ1-4; D is unresolved. Germline V gene lookup returns CDR1 SQVTM and CDR2 ANQGSEA. V was pared by 6 bases and J by 7 bases, with 15 bases between. The CDR3 loop spans 13 amino acids. The CDR3 loop reads CSVGEEGSEKLFF. The CDR3 region has the DNA TGCAGCGTGGGTGAGGAAGGTAGTGAAAAACTGTTTTTT. The variable domain in full, completed from reference TRBV29-1 and TRBJ1-4, reads SAVISQKPSRDICQRGTSLTIQCQVDSQVTMMFWYRQQPGQSLTLIATANQGSEATYESGFVIDKFPISRPNLTFSTLTVSNMSPEDSSIYLCSVGEEGSEKLFFGSGTQLSVL.

This clonotype was seen more than once but under ten times. The chain carries TRBV19 and TRBJ2-2; D could derive from TRBD1 or TRBD2 (5 bases each). Germline CDR1 LNHDA, CDR2 SQIVND (reference sequence). Trimming pared 3 bases from V and 4 bases from J, leaving 15 bases between. This CDR3 is built from 16 residues. CDR3 in amino acids: CASSIAPGPTTGELFF. The DNA of the CDR3 is TGTGCCAGTAGTATTGCCCCGGGACCCACCACCGGGGAGCTGTTTTTT.

This clonotype has ten or more counts. The V gene is TRBV6-5, the J gene TRBJ2-7; the D gene is possibly TRBD1 (6 bases). From germline, CDR1 is MNHEY and CDR2 SVGAGI. The CDR3 covers 14 residues. V was shortened by 0 bases and J by 2 bases, with 8 bases between the two germline ends. The CDR3 DNA follows: TGTGCCAGCAGTTACTCCACAGGGACCTACGAGCAGTACTTC. This sequence encodes CASSYSTGTYEQYF.

This clonotype was recorded a few times. A read error may produce the germline difference seen at one junction end. The chain uses TRBV4-2 and TRBJ2-7, with 8 bases lining up with TRBD2. Germline CDR1 is LGHNA and CDR2 is YNFKEQ. The CDR3 is 17 residues long. CDR3 DNA sequence: TGTGCCAACAGCCAAGATGAGGGGGGTAGCGGGGCCTACGAGCAGTACTTC. Protein product: CANSQDEGGSGAYEQYF.

This clonotype was recorded a few times. A much larger clonotype is one base distant, so this may be a read error. V gene TRBV2 combines with J gene TRBJ1-5, with TRBD1 matching over 7 bases. The CDR3 extends over 15 amino acids. The germline V gene encodes CDR1 SNHLY and CDR2 FYNNEI. Trimming cost V 4 bases and J 1 base; bases outside gene matches: 4. The CDR3 coding sequence is TGTGCCAGCAGTGGAGACAGGGCCAGCAATCAGCCCCAGCATTTT. Its translation: CASSGDRASNQPQHF.

This clonotype came up many times. The rearrangement links TRBV11-3 to TRBJ2-7; 7 bases map to TRBD2. The CDR3 is 15 amino acids. Trimming at V came to 5 bases and at J to 2 bases, leaving 9 bases not matched to a gene. Germline CDR1 SGHNT, CDR2 YENEEA. The DNA of the CDR3 is TGTGCCAGCAGCAAGGAGCTCGCGGGGGCCTACGAGCAGTACTTC. This translates into CASSKELAGAYEQYF.

Ten or more counts support this clonotype. This chain links TRBV6-1 with TRBJ2-7; 14 bases are shared with TRBD2. CDR1 MNHNS and CDR2 SASEGT come from the germline V gene. The V segment lost 8 bases and the J segment 4 bases; nucleotides outside the gene matches: 4. The CDR3 length is 14 residues. CDR3 nucleotide sequence: TGTGCCAGCGGACTAGCGGGGGGCTCATACGAGCAGTACTTC. Encoded protein: CASGLAGGSYEQYF.

Ten or more counts support this clonotype. At one of its ends the junction is not consistent with the germline gene, which may arise from a read error. The chain recombines TRBV20-1 with TRBJ2-6; possibly TRBD1 or TRBD2 for D (5 bases each). The CDR3 has 15 amino acids. In germline, CDR1 is DFQATT, CDR2 SNEGSKA (reference sequence). CDR3 nucleotide sequence: TGCAGTGCCAGAGGGGCTAGCACTGGGGCCAACGTCCTGACTTTC. Protein sequence: CSARGASTGANVLTF.

Notes on this clonotype: This could be a read error, since a much larger clone is one nucleotide away. The conserved phenylalanine or tryptophan normally closing the CDR3 is absent here, so this likely arose from a read error. The rearrangement uses TRBV7-3 and TRBJ2-6, with 8 bases matching TRBD2. CDR1 and CDR2 from the germline V gene are SGHTA and FQGTGA. The CDR3 runs 17 residues. Unmatched junction bases numbered 6, after V lost 5 bases and J lost 0 bases. CDR3 coding DNA: TGTGCCAGCAGCCCAAGCGCGGGGGGCTCTGGGGCCAACGTCCTGACTCTC. Amino acid sequence: CASSPSAGGSGANVLTL.

This clonotype showed up many times. The chain links TRBV10-3 to TRBJ1-2; 8 bases align to TRBD1. The CDR3 consists of 18 residues. Per germline, CDR1 ENHRY and CDR2 SYGVKD. Trimming removed 8 bases from V and 8 bases from J; junction bases left unmatched: 25. The CDR3 DNA reads TGTGCCATCCGACCCGTAGAGCAGGGGGCGACCGACCCCCGGGGCTACACCTTC. This sequence encodes CAIRPVEQGATDPRGYTF.

The gene calls are TRBV6-1 and TRBJ2-4; TRBD1 might be the D (8 bases). V dropped 5 bases and J dropped 0 bases, with 26 bases sitting between them. Germline lookup yields CDR1 MNHNS and CDR2 SASEGT. CDR3 length: 20 amino acids. This CDR3 is CASSFPDRAGDKLAKNIQYF. For the CDR3, the DNA is TGTGCCAGCAGTTTCCCGGACAGGGCGGGGGATAAACTAGCCAAAAACATTCAGTACTTC.

For this clonotype: This could be a read error, since a much larger clone is one nucleotide away. The J gene is TRBJ2-3, the V gene TRBV2; 9 nucleotides match TRBD1. The length of the CDR3 is 13 residues. Germline V lookup: CDR1 SNHLY, CDR2 FYNNEI. The CDR3 DNA reads as TGTGCTTGCGGGACAGGGTGGACAGGTACGCAGTATTTT. Its protein product is CACGTGWTGTQYF. Filled out from reference TRBV2 and TRBJ2-3, the complete variable domain reads EPEVTQTPSHQVTQMGQEVILRCVPISNHLYFYWYRQILGQKVEFLVSFYNNEISEKSEIFDDQFSVERPDGSNFTLKIRSTKLEDSAMYFCACGTGWTGTQYFGPGTRLTVL.

This clonotype was counted ten times or more. The rearrangement uses TRBV6-5 and TRBJ2-7; 13 bases map to TRBD2. The CDR3 covers 17 residues. Unmatched junction bases numbered 15, after V lost 2 bases and J lost 11 bases. The germline CDR1 and CDR2 sequences are MNHEY and SVGAGI. The CDR3 region has the DNA TGTGCCAGCAGTTACCTAGGACTAGCGGGGGACCTCCTTCGCAAGTACTTC. It is translated as CASSYLGLAGDLLRKYF.

This clonotype occurred many times. The chain joins TRBV20-1 to TRBJ2-5; D is perhaps TRBD1 or TRBD2 (5 bases each). The V end was cut by 1 base, the J end by 2 bases, with 11 bases between. Germline CDR1 DFQATT, CDR2 SNEGSKA (reference sequence). The CDR3 consists of 14 residues. In DNA form, the CDR3 reads TGCAGTGCTAGAGTTTCGGGGCCACAAGAGACCCAGTACTTC. Its protein is CSARVSGPQETQYF.